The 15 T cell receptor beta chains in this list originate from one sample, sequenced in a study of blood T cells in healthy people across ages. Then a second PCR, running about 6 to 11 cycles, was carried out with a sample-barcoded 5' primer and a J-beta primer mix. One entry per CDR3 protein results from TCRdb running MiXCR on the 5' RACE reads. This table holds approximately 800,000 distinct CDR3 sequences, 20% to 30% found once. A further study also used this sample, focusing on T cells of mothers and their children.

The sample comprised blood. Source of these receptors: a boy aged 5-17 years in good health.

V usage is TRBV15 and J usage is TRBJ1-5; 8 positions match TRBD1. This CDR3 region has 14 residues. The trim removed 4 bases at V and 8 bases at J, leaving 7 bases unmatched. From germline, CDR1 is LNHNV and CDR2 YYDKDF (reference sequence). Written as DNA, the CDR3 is TGTGCCACCAGCACGCACAGGGGGACCAAGCCCCAGCATTTT. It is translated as CATSTHRGTKPQHF.

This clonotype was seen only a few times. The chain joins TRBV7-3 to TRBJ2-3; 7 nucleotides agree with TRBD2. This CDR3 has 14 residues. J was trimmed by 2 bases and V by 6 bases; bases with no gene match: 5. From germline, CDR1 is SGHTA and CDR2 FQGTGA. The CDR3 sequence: CASSSSGATDTQYF. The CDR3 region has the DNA TGTGCCAGCAGTTCCAGCGGGGCCACAGATACGCAGTATTTT.

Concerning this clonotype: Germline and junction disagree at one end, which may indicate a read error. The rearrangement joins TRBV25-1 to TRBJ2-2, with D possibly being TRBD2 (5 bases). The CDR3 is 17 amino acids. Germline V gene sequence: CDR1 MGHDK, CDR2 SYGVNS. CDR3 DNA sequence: TGTGCCAGCAGTAAACTTCTGGAGACGGGGAACACCGGGGAGCTATTTTTT. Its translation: CASSKLLETGNTGELFF.

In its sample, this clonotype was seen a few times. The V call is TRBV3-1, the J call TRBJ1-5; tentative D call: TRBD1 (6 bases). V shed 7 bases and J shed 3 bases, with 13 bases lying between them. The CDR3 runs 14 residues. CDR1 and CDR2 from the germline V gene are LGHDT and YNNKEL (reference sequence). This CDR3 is CASTVGTNNQPQHF. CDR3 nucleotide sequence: TGTGCCAGCACAGTAGGGACAAACAATCAGCCCCAGCATTTT.

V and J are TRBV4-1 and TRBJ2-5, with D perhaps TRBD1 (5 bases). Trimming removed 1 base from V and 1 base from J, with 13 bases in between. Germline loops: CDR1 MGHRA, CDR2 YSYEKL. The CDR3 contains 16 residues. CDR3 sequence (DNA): TGCGCCAGCAGCCAAGGGGGCGCTTCTTTCCAAGAGACCCAGTACTTC. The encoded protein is CASSQGGASFQETQYF.

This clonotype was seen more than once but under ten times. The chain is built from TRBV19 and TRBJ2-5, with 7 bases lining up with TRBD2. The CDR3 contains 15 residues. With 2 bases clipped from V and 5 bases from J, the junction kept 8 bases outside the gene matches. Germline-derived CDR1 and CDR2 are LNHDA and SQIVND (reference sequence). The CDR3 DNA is TGTGCCAGTAGTATAACGAGCGGGGTTGAGGAGACCCAGTACTTC. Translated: CASSITSGVEETQYF. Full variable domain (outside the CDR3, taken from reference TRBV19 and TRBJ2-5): DGGITQSPKYLFRKEGQNVTLSCEQNLNHDAMYWYRQDPGQGLRLIYYSQIVNDFQKGDIAEGYSVSREKKESFPLTVTSAQKNPTAFYLCASSITSGVEETQYFGPGTRLLVL.

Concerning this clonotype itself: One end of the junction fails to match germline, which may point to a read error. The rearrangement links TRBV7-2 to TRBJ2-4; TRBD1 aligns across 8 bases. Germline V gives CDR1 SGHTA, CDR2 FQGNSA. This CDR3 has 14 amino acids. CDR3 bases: TGTGCCAGCAGCTTAGCGGCGACCCAGGACAGGGAGGACTTC. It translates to CASSLAATQDREDF. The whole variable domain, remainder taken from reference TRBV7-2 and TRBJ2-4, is GAGVSQSPSNKVTEKGKDVELRCDPISGHTALYWYRQSLGQGLEFLIYFQGNSAPDKSGLPSDRFSAERTGGSVSTLTIQRTQQEDSAVYLCASSLAATQDREDFGAGTRLSVL.

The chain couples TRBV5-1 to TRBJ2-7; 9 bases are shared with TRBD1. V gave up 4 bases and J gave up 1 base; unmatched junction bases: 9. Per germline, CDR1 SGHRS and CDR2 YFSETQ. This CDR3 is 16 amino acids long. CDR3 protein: CASSMTRDRASYEQYF. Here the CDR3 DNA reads TGCGCCAGCAGCATGACCCGGGACAGGGCGTCCTACGAGCAGTACTTC.

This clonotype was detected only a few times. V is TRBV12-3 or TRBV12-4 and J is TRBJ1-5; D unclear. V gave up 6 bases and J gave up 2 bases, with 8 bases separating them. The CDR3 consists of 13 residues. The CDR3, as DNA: TGTGCCAGCAGGGAGCAAGGCAATCAGCCCCAGCATTTT. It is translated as CASREQGNQPQHF.

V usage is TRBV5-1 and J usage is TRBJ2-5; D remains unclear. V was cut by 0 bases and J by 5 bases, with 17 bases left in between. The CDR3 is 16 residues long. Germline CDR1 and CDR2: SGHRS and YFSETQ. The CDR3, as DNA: TGCGCCAGCAGCTTGGGGATCGAGGTTCAAAGGGAGACCCAGTACTTC. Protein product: CASSLGIEVQRETQYF.

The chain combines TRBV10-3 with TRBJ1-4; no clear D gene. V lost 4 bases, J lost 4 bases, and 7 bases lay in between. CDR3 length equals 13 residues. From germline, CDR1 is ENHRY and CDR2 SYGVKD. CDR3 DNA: TGTGCCATCAGTGCGAGTAGTAATGAAAAACTGTTTTTT. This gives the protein CAISASSNEKLFF.

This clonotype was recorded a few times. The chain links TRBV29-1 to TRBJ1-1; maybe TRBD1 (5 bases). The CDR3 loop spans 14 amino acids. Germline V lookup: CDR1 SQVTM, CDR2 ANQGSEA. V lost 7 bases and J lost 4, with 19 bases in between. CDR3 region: CSAILGAGGTEAFF. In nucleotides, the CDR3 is TGCAGCGCCATTCTCGGGGCGGGGGGCACTGAAGCTTTCTTT.

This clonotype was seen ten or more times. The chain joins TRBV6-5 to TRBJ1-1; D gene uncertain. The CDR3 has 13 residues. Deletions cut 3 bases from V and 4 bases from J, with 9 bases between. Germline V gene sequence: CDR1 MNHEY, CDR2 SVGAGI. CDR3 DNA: TGTGCCAGCAGTTATAGTGGCAGCACTGAAGCTTTCTTT. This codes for CASSYSGSTEAFF.

The CDR3 coding sequence is TGCAGTGCCGGGACAGGGACGAATCAGCCCCAGCATTTT. It is translated as CSAGTGTNQPQHF. The V and J genes are TRBV20-1 and TRBJ1-5, with TRBD1 matching 9 bases. The CDR3 extends over 13 amino acids. CDR1 and CDR2 (germline): DFQATT, SNEGSKA (reference sequence). V shed 6 bases, J shed 4 bases, and the junction held 4 bases outside the gene matches.

The CDR3 region is CASSLGSGDEETQYF. In DNA, the CDR3 is TGCGCCAGCAGCTTGGGTAGCGGGGATGAAGAGACCCAGTACTTC. The chain uses TRBV5-1 and TRBJ2-5; 8 bases are a match to TRBD2. Germline V gives CDR1 SGHRS, CDR2 YFSETQ. CDR3 length: 15 amino acids. The V gene end was trimmed by 0 bases and the J gene end by 3 bases; junction bases not matched to a gene: 4.